Here is one T cell receptor (beta chain) with its context. Which antigen it targets is not known. No much larger clone is present one base from it, and per-base qualities are unavailable. This sample is drawn from a study of patients and donors after allogeneic stem cell transplantation (TCRdb year 2020). The germline V gene encodes CDR1 LGHDT and CDR2 YNNKEL (reference sequence). The CDR3 numbers 15 residues from cysteine through phenylalanine. The sequence is cut down to CDR3 DNA, 45 bases in frame from base 1. Trimming accounts for 2 bases at V and 3 bases at J, while the number of junction bases matched to no gene is 4. The protocol used for the library was RT-PCR. This sample was sequenced with a NextSeq 550. Using fastp trimming at Q25 and MiXCR clonotype assembly, TCRdb reanalyzed the public sequencing data and kept in-frame beta chains. A single entry per CDR3 protein holds the most common genes and DNA from its merged rows. The sample profile shows 900,000 to 1,000,000 distinct CDR3 sequences; around 17% of them were found once. In total, the top ten clones hold about 6% of the sample.

Sequenced: blood, either unsorted or a sorted T cell fraction (not recorded which). The sequence joins TRBV3-1 to TRBJ2-5; 9 of the junction bases match TRBD2. The clonotype comes from a human donor who was either an allogeneic HSCT recipient or a stem cell or donor lymphocyte infusion donor (not recorded which). It is not recorded whose cells these are; they may come from a transplant donor. In nucleotides, the sequence is TGTGCCAGCAGCCAACCCCTAGCGGGGAAAGAGACCCAGTACTTC. It encodes CASSQPLAGKETQYF.